This passage covers 13 T cell receptor beta chains from one sample sequenced in a study of Ad26.COV2.S vaccination and SARS-CoV-2 variants. Described treatment: over 15 received Ad26.COV2.S at low or high dose, single or two shots; roughly five received placebo; per-sample allocation not given. Samples came from day 63 after the first vaccine or placebo injection. Assay: immunoSEQ multiplex PCR; the TCRdb copy retains only in-frame clones and omits some. The profile shows 290,000 or so clones, about 87% of them singletons. The sequencing here drew on peripheral blood, taken in a trial of Ad26.COV2.S vaccine versus placebo. These receptors were collected from a person between 18 and 60 years old who received the Ad26.COV2.S COVID-19 vaccine or a placebo.

This chain joins TRBV18 and TRBJ1-1; unclear D gene. This CDR3 has 14 amino acids. The V gene lost 0 bases and the J gene lost 7 bases, with 12 bases spanning the gap. Germline CDR1 reads KGHSH; CDR2 reads LQKENI. As DNA, the CDR3 is TGTGCCAGCTCACCACCGGGGAGGGAGCATGAAGCTTTCTTT. Its translation is CASSPPGREHEAFF.

A single count supports this clone. The V gene is TRBV25-1, the J gene TRBJ2-5; 8 bases align to TRBD2. V lost 5 bases to trimming and J lost 1 base; unmatched junction nucleotides: 6. Germline CDR1 MGHDK, CDR2 SYGVNS. The CDR3 runs to 15 residues. The CDR3 protein is CASSLGGAPQETQYF. The CDR3 coding sequence is TGTGCCAGCAGTCTCGGGGGGGCCCCCCAAGAGACCCAGTACTTC.

This clone appeared once. This sequence joins TRBV30 and TRBJ2-7; the D gene could be TRBD1 or TRBD2 (5 bases each). Germline V gene data show CDR1 as GTSNPN and CDR2 as SVGIG (reference sequence). This CDR3 region has 15 residues. Trimming pared 0 bases from V and 7 bases from J, leaving 19 bases between. The CDR3 DNA follows: TGTGCCTGGAGTGTTCCGAGGGACCAATTAGGGGAGCAGTACTTC. It encodes CAWSVPRDQLGEQYF.

The gene calls are TRBV7-2 and TRBJ2-7; D unclear. V lost 1 base, J lost 2 bases, and 6 bases lay in between. The CDR3 covers 13 residues. Germline CDR1 is SGHTA and CDR2 is FQGNSA. The DNA for the CDR3 is TGTGCCAGCAGCTTAGTACAGACCTACGAGCAGTACTTC. It specifies CASSLVQTYEQYF.

V gene TRBV28 combines with J gene TRBJ2-2; the match to TRBD2 covers 13 bases. Germline assignment: CDR1 MDHEN and CDR2 SYDVKM. The CDR3 has 15 amino acids. After removal of 5 bases from V and 8 bases from J, the junction contained 5 bases not matched to a gene. CDR3 in DNA: TGTGCCAGCAGTACTAGCGGGGGGGCCAGAGGGGAGCTGTTTTTT. Protein product: CASSTSGGARGELFF.

The CDR3 DNA sequence: TGTGCCAGCAGTTCCGCGGGACGGATCACAGATACGCAGTATTTT. It translates to CASSSAGRITDTQYF. This chain uses TRBV27 with TRBJ2-3, with a weak D call TRBD2 (6 bases). The CDR3 loop spans 15 amino acids. V lost 4 bases to trimming and J lost 2 bases, with 13 bases between them. Germline V lookup: CDR1 MNHEY, CDR2 SMNVEV (reference sequence).

The chain links TRBV7-2 to TRBJ2-1, with D perhaps given as TRBD1 or TRBD2 (5 bases each). The V gene lost 3 bases and the J gene lost 10 bases, with 13 bases spanning the gap. In germline, CDR1 is SGHTA, CDR2 FQGNSA. The CDR3 has 13 amino acids. This chain's CDR3 is CASSFTGDGEQFF. In nucleotides, the CDR3 is TGTGCCAGCAGCTTCACCGGGGACGGGGAGCAGTTCTTC.

This clone has more than one count but fewer than ten. J is TRBJ1-5 and V is TRBV9; weak D call: TRBD1 (5 bases). Trimming cost V 3 bases and J 4 bases, with 14 bases left between them. The germline V gene encodes CDR1 SGDLS and CDR2 YYNGEE. The CDR3 is 15 residues long. The CDR3 DNA is TGTGCCAGCAGCGCCTCCCCGGGGGGAAATCAGCCCCAGCATTTT. As protein: CASSASPGGNQPQHF.

This chain joins TRBV5-4 and TRBJ1-4; 8 bases match TRBD1. This CDR3 comprises 14 residues. Germline CDR1 and CDR2: SGHNT and YYREEE (reference sequence). V was clipped by 2 bases and J by 6 bases; unmatched bases: 3. CDR3 loop: CASSLQGGDEKLFF. The CDR3 bases are TGTGCCAGCAGCTTACAGGGGGGTGATGAAAAACTGTTTTTT.

V and J are TRBV11-2 and TRBJ2-7; no definite D call. This CDR3 region has 12 residues. Trimming shortened V by 3 bases and J by 3 bases, and 6 bases separated the two germline ends. CDR1 and CDR2 from the germline V gene are SGHAT and FQNNGV. The CDR3 DNA reads TGTGCCAGCAGCTTGGGCAACTACGAGCAGTACTTC. This translates into CASSLGNYEQYF.

The chain carries TRBV27 and TRBJ2-6, with unresolved D. Germline V gives CDR1 MNHEY, CDR2 SMNVEV (reference sequence). This CDR3 region has 16 residues. Trimming took 1 base from V and 4 from J, leaving 11 bases between them. This CDR3 is CASSLWYSPGANVLTF. The CDR3, as DNA: TGTGCCAGCAGTTTATGGTACTCGCCGGGGGCCAACGTCCTGACTTTC.

The genes are TRBV12-3 or TRBV12-4 and TRBJ1-1, with D maybe TRBD1 (5 bases). Trimming took 3 bases from V and 5 from J, leaving 10 bases between them. The CDR3 is 13 amino acids. In DNA form, the CDR3 reads TGTGCCAGCAGTTTTGGGGGGGGGACTGAAGCTTTCTTT. Translating gives CASSFGGGTEAFF.

The chain couples TRBV28 to TRBJ2-5; TRBD2 aligns across 14 bases. Germline CDR1 is MDHEN and CDR2 is SYDVKM. The CDR3 runs 18 residues. The V and J ends lost 3 bases and 4 bases, in that order; junction bases with no gene match: 10. This chain's CDR3 is CASSFEQPGLAGGETQYF. CDR3 bases: TGTGCCAGCAGTTTCGAACAACCTGGACTAGCGGGAGGAGAGACCCAGTACTTC.